This T cell receptor beta chain was obtained from a study of T cell responses to AZD1222 COVID-19 vaccine. Libraries were prepared by immunoSEQ multiplex PCR; TCRdb keeps only in-frame clonotypes and omits some of them. Among some 110,000 clones listed, roughly nine tenths were seen once. General study results and limits: Compared with day 0, the breadth and depth of the Spike-specific TCR repertoire rose significantly after two doses of AZD1222.

About this clone itself: No antigen is known for it.

The starting material was peripheral blood, obtained 28 days after the second AZD1222 dose. This receptor was obtained from an adult who received the AZD1222 COVID-19 vaccine.

The CDR3 DNA sequence: TGTGCCAGCAGCTTGTATACATTAAGGGCCCAGTACTTC. Its protein product is CASSLYTLRAQYF. This chain uses TRBV5-6 with TRBJ2-5; no clear D. CDR1 and CDR2 (germline): SGHDT, YYEEEE. The CDR3 sequence is 13 residues long. The V gene lost 1 base and the J gene lost 9 bases, with 13 bases spanning the gap.